Each of the 20 T cell receptor beta chains below was sequenced from the same sample in a study of T-cell reconstitution after alpha-beta-depleted transplantation in children. As it was prepared, the TCRbeta library received unique molecular identifiers. TCRdb independently ran MiXCR on the PCR reads; one entry per CDR3 protein. The sample carries about 460,000 distinct CDR3 sequences, about an eighth recorded once. The source was PBMCs, mostly from graft donor cells, collected 180 days after TCRalphabeta/CD19-depleted stem cell transplant. Every receptor here comes from a female patient aged 2 to 10 who had a stem cell transplant for aplastic anemia, so the T cells may come from the graft donor.

The chain is built from TRBV27 and TRBJ2-1, with TRBD2 matching over 9 bases. CDR1 and CDR2 (germline): MNHEY, SMNVEV (reference sequence). The CDR3 extends over 16 amino acids. Trimming took 5 bases from V and 0 from J; bases not matched to a gene: 5. The CDR3 bases are TGTGCCAGCAGTCAATATAGCGGGAGCTCCTACAATGAGCAGTTCTTC. Translating it yields CASSQYSGSSYNEQFF.

This clonotype was seen more than once but under ten times. The chain recombines TRBV5-1 with TRBJ1-1; 12 nucleotides align to TRBD1. The CDR3 sequence is 16 residues long. Per the germline V gene, CDR1 is SGHRS and CDR2 is YFSETQ. Trimming at V came to 7 bases and at J to 0 bases, leaving 7 bases not matched to a gene. Written as DNA, the CDR3 is TGCGCCAGCCTCGCGGGGACAGGGGGCGTGAACACTGAAGCTTTCTTT. This codes for CASLAGTGGVNTEAFF.

The chain links TRBV14 to TRBJ2-5; the match to TRBD2 covers 13 bases. Germline lookup yields CDR1 SGHDN and CDR2 FVKESK. The CDR3 sequence is 17 residues long. V trimming: 1 base; J trimming: 5 bases; junction bases outside the gene matches: 7. The CDR3 region has the DNA TGTGCCAGCAGCCAAGGACGACTAGCGGGAGGTCGGGAGACCCAGTACTTC. Translation gives CASSQGRLAGGRETQYF.

This clonotype was found a few times. The genes are TRBV7-2 and TRBJ1-1; a possible D gene is TRBD1 (5 bases). Trimming took off 1 base at V and 1 base at J, with 10 bases between the two ends. CDR3 length: 15 residues. Germline assignment: CDR1 SGHTA and CDR2 FQGNSA. For the CDR3, the DNA is TGTGCCAGCAGCTTAGATTGGGGCAGGAACACTGAAGCTTTCTTT. It is translated as CASSLDWGRNTEAFF. Using reference TRBV7-2 and TRBJ1-1 for the parts outside the CDR3, the full variable domain is GAGVSQSPSNKVTEKGKDVELRCDPISGHTALYWYRQSLGQGLEFLIYFQGNSAPDKSGLPSDRFSAERTGGSVSTLTIQRTQQEDSAVYLCASSLDWGRNTEAFFGQGTRLTVV.

This clonotype was counted between two and nine times. The chain is built from TRBV7-3 and TRBJ2-1; tentatively, D is TRBD1 or TRBD2 (5 bases each). The CDR3 has 16 amino acids. The germline V gene encodes CDR1 SGHTA and CDR2 FQGTGA. Trimming took off 5 bases at V and 2 bases at J, with 16 bases between the two ends. CDR3 region: CASSLLGTAAYNEQFF. DNA for the CDR3: TGTGCCAGCAGCCTGCTAGGGACGGCCGCCTACAATGAGCAGTTCTTC.

This clonotype showed up just a few times. CDR3 residues: CASSPRRGMSYEQYF. The CDR3 DNA sequence: TGTGCCAGCAGCCCTCGGCGGGGCATGTCCTACGAGCAGTACTTC. The rearrangement joins TRBV12-3 or TRBV12-4 to TRBJ2-7; a weak D match, TRBD2 (6 bases). V was cut by 6 bases and J by 1 base, with 16 bases left in between. The CDR3 sequence is 15 residues long.

The sample holds a few counts of this clonotype. Here the CDR3 DNA reads TGTGCCAGCAGCCTAGGTTGGGCACAGGGACGCGGGGCCCAGTACTTC. Translating gives CASSLGWAQGRGAQYF. V is TRBV7-8 and J is TRBJ2-5, with D perhaps being TRBD1 or TRBD2 (6 bases each). CDR1 is SGHVS, CDR2 FQNEAQ, per germline. The CDR3 totals 16 residues. Trimming shortened V by 5 bases and J by 9 bases, and 25 bases separated the two germline ends.

This clonotype was counted a few times. The rearrangement joins TRBV27 to TRBJ2-7; D gene unclear. This CDR3 contains 15 residues. The V gene lost 0 bases and the J gene lost 4 bases, with 13 bases spanning the gap. The germline CDR1 and CDR2 sequences are MNHEY and SMNVEV (reference sequence). In DNA form, the CDR3 reads TGTGCCAGCAGTTTATCTCCAGTTGGCGCGTACGAGCAGTACTTC. Its translation: CASSLSPVGAYEQYF.

This clonotype was seen a handful of times. The chain couples TRBV18 to TRBJ2-4; 7 positions agree with TRBD1. With 0 bases clipped from V and 13 bases from J, the junction kept 3 bases outside the gene matches. Germline assignment: CDR1 KGHSH and CDR2 LQKENI. The CDR3 is made up of 12 amino acids. The CDR3 sequence is CASSPPMDRQYF. DNA of the CDR3: TGTGCCAGCTCACCACCGATGGACAGGCAGTACTTC.

Many counts were recorded for this clonotype. The chain employs TRBV5-1 and TRBJ2-1; tentative D call: TRBD1 (5 bases). The CDR3 extends over 18 amino acids. Germline-derived CDR1 and CDR2 are SGHRS and YFSETQ. Trimming shortened V by 0 bases and J by 0 bases, and 16 bases separated the two germline ends. The CDR3 is CASSLAGWGGSSYNEQFF. CDR3 bases: TGCGCCAGCAGCTTGGCCGGGTGGGGCGGTAGCTCCTACAATGAGCAGTTCTTC.

This clonotype was seen a handful of times. V gene TRBV12-3 or TRBV12-4 combines with J gene TRBJ2-1; tentatively, D is TRBD1 (6 bases). V was pared by 8 bases and J by 0 bases, with 8 bases between. There are 13 residues in the CDR3. This CDR3 is CASQGSSYNEQFF. Here the CDR3 DNA reads TGTGCCAGCCAGGGGAGCTCCTACAATGAGCAGTTCTTC.

This clonotype was counted at least ten times. V gene TRBV28 combines with J gene TRBJ2-7; TRBD2 is a possible D gene (6 bases). Trimming left V 5 bases short and J 7 bases short, with 18 bases between. The CDR3 covers 14 residues. Looked up from germline, CDR1 is MDHEN and CDR2 is SYDVKM. This CDR3 reads CASSLTVLRGEQYF. As DNA, the CDR3 is TGTGCCAGCAGTCTTACAGTCCTTCGGGGGGAGCAGTACTTC.

This clonotype appeared a few times. The rearrangement uses TRBV28 and TRBJ2-7; D is possibly TRBD1 (5 bases). The CDR3 contains 14 residues. Germline assignment: CDR1 MDHEN and CDR2 SYDVKM. V gave up 3 bases and J gave up 4 bases, with 13 bases separating them. The CDR3 bases are TGTGCCAGCAGTTTCGGAGACAGTGGGTACGAGCAGTACTTC. It codes for CASSFGDSGYEQYF.

This sequence joins TRBV19 and TRBJ2-1; 10 bases agree with TRBD1. The V segment lost 3 bases and the J segment 8 bases; nucleotides outside the gene matches: 7. This CDR3 spans 15 amino acids. The germline gives CDR1 LNHDA, CDR2 SQIVND (reference sequence). CDR3 protein: CASSIRDRGMDEQFF. The CDR3, as DNA: TGTGCCAGTAGTATCCGGGACAGGGGTATGGATGAGCAGTTCTTC.

The chain is built from TRBV20-1 and TRBJ2-7; D perhaps matches TRBD1 (6 bases). This CDR3 has 12 residues. V lost 6 bases, J lost 5 bases, and 14 bases lay in between. Germline V gives CDR1 DFQATT, CDR2 SNEGSKA (reference sequence). The CDR3 region is CSAKQGRDEQYF. DNA for the CDR3: TGCAGTGCCAAACAGGGTCGCGACGAGCAGTACTTC.

The V call is TRBV9, the J call TRBJ2-1; unclear D gene. CDR1 SGDLS and CDR2 YYNGEE come from the germline V gene. This CDR3 has 14 amino acids. V was clipped by 0 bases and J by 9 bases, with 13 bases between them. CDR3 residues: CASSVDDWRGEQFF. Written as DNA, the CDR3 is TGTGCCAGCAGCGTAGATGACTGGAGAGGTGAGCAGTTCTTC.

This clonotype was picked up many times. The rearrangement links TRBV20-1 to TRBJ1-5; 7 bases agree with TRBD1. Looked up from germline, CDR1 is DFQATT and CDR2 is SNEGSKA (reference sequence). CDR3 length: 12 amino acids. Germline trimming cut 6 bases from V and 6 bases from J; bases unmatched to any gene: 5. CDR3 DNA sequence: TGCAGTGCCAGGGGGTCGGGTCAGCCCCAGCATTTT. This codes for CSARGSGQPQHF.

The sample holds a few counts of this clonotype. The V and J genes are TRBV12-3 or TRBV12-4 and TRBJ2-5; TRBD2 might be the D (6 bases). Trimming removed 6 bases from V and 4 bases from J, with 15 bases in between. The CDR3 length is 14 residues. Here the CDR3 reads CASRIGRRGETQYF. CDR3 bases: TGTGCCAGCAGAATCGGGAGACGGGGAGAGACCCAGTACTTC.

The rearrangement links TRBV20-1 to TRBJ2-5; 8 nucleotides agree with TRBD1. The CDR3 has 15 residues. Looked up from germline, CDR1 is DFQATT and CDR2 is SNEGSKA (reference sequence). Germline trimming cut 3 bases from V and 5 bases from J; bases unmatched to any gene: 11. The CDR3 DNA is TGCAGTGCTAGGATGTCAGGGGGCAGCTTGGAGACCCAGTACTTC. Translation gives CSARMSGGSLETQYF.

The J gene is TRBJ1-4, the V gene TRBV25-1; tentative D call: TRBD1 (5 bases). V shed 2 bases and J shed 8 bases, with 15 bases lying between them. Germline-derived CDR1 and CDR2 are MGHDK and SYGVNS. This CDR3 has 15 residues. The CDR3 DNA follows: TGTGCCAGCAGTGAAGGGACTGCCCACGGAGAAAAACTGTTTTTT. It translates to CASSEGTAHGEKLFF.